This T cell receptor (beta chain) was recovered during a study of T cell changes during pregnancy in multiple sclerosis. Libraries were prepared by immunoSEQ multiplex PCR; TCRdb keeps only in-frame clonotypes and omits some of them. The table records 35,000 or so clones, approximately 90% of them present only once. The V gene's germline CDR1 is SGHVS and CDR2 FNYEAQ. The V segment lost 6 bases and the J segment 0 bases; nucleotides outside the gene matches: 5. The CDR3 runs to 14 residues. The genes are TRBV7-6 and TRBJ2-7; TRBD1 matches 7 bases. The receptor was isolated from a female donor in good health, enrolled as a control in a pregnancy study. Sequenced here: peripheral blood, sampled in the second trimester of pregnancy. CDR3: CASRVGQSSYEQYF. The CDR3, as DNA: TGTGCCAGCAGGGTGGGACAGTCCTCCTACGAGCAGTACTTC.